This passage covers 5 T cell receptor beta chains from one sample sequenced in a study of cytomegalovirus exposure and HLA in healthy donors. Both 60 Vbeta primers and 13 Jbeta primers went into the PCR. Assay used: immunoSEQ multiplex PCR; TCRdb lists only in-frame clones, some missing. The sample holds 150,000 to 200,000 clones, around 83% seen once. Sequencing was done on a sample of PBMCs. The receptors come from a woman aged 18 to 35 in good health and CMV-seronegative.

This clone was observed a few times. The rearrangement uses TRBV28 and TRBJ2-2; 9 bases are a match to TRBD2. The J segment lost 6 bases and the V segment lost 6 bases, leaving 14 bases of the junction unmatched. The CDR3 covers 17 residues. CDR1 is MDHEN, CDR2 SYDVKM, per germline. In DNA, the CDR3 is TGTGCCAGCAGCCTGCCGGTAGCGGGAGTGTATCCCGGGGAGCTGTTTTTT. This sequence encodes CASSLPVAGVYPGELFF.

This CDR3 reads CAWSVQENYGYTF. The CDR3 DNA follows: TGTGCCTGGAGTGTTCAGGAAAACTATGGCTACACCTTC. The chain employs TRBV30 and TRBJ1-2; D unresolved. Germline CDR1 is GTSNPN and CDR2 is SVGIG (reference sequence). The CDR3 is 13 residues long. V was shortened by 0 bases and J by 2 bases, with 7 bases between the two germline ends.

This sequence joins TRBV19 and TRBJ2-1; 9 bases align to TRBD1. V was clipped by 6 bases and J by 7 bases; unmatched bases: 10. Germline V gene lookup returns CDR1 LNHDA and CDR2 SQIVND (reference sequence). This CDR3 is 15 amino acids long. The CDR3 is CASRTRDRVENEQFF. The CDR3 nucleotides are TGTGCCAGTAGGACCAGGGACAGGGTTGAGAATGAGCAGTTCTTC. The complete variable domain, with remaining parts taken from reference TRBV19 and TRBJ2-1, reads DGGITQSPKYLFRKEGQNVTLSCEQNLNHDAMYWYRQDPGQGLRLIYYSQIVNDFQKGDIAEGYSVSREKKESFPLTVTSAQKNPTAFYLCASRTRDRVENEQFFGPGTRLTVL.

The chain is built from TRBV19 and TRBJ1-3; 7 bases agree with TRBD1. This CDR3 spans 14 amino acids. Germline trimming cut 7 bases from V and 3 bases from J; bases unmatched to any gene: 6. CDR1 LNHDA and CDR2 SQIVND come from the germline V gene (reference sequence). DNA for the CDR3: TGTGCCAGTACCAGACAGGGAGTTGGAAACACCATATATTTT. Its translation is CASTRQGVGNTIYF. The full variable domain, with the rest looked up from reference TRBV19 and TRBJ1-3, is DGGITQSPKYLFRKEGQNVTLSCEQNLNHDAMYWYRQDPGQGLRLIYYSQIVNDFQKGDIAEGYSVSREKKESFPLTVTSAQKNPTAFYLCASTRQGVGNTIYFGEGSWLTVV.

J is TRBJ1-1 and V is TRBV6-1; D remains ambiguous. Germline V CDR1 and CDR2: MNHNS, SASEGT. Deletions cut 4 bases from V and 1 base from J, with 7 bases between. The CDR3 loop spans 13 amino acids. The CDR3 sequence: CASSVQRNTEAFF. The CDR3 DNA is TGTGCCAGCAGTGTACAGAGGAACACTGAAGCTTTCTTT.